This T cell receptor beta chain stems from a study of cytomegalovirus exposure and HLA in healthy donors. Researchers ran the PCR with 60 Vbeta and 13 Jbeta primers. This table comes from immunoSEQ multiplex PCR, and its TCRdb copy is limited to in-frame clones, with some not included. The table includes around 140,000 clones, more than 75% detected once. Sample: PBMCs. This clonotype was obtained from a female donor in good health and CMV-seronegative.

The CDR3 DNA reads TGTGCCACCGCTGACAGGTCCTACGAGCAGTACTTC. The encoded protein is CATADRSYEQYF. V gene TRBV10-3 combines with J gene TRBJ2-7, with D maybe TRBD1 (6 bases). V shed 10 bases and J shed 1 base, with 11 bases lying between them. In germline, CDR1 is ENHRY, CDR2 SYGVKD. The CDR3 contains 12 residues.